The present T cell receptor (beta chain) was sequenced within a study of CD39 and CD103 CD8 tumor-infiltrating T cells (dated by TCRdb to 2016 to 2019). Concerning the study at large: Repertoire comparisons were shown for an HPV-positive HNSCC, an HPV-negative HNSCC, an ovarian cancer and a melanoma patient. TCRbeta CDR3 deep sequencing compared repertoires of CD8 TIL subsets defined by CD103 and CD39 with peripheral memory CD8 T cells.

The paper as a whole reports these results and caveats: Clonotypes from DN TILs largely overlapped with peripheral memory CD8 repertoires, while clonotypes from DP TILs were only rarely found in blood or uninvolved lymph node. DP CD8 TILs appeared more oligoclonal than DN and SP CD8 TILs and blood memory CD8 T cells, with top 30 clonotypes covering 56-86%.

Genomic DNA was extracted with the DNeasy Blood and Tissue Kit from roughly 10,000 to 100,000 sorted cells per subset. The TCRbeta V-J or V-D-J regions were sequenced and mapped through the immunoSEQ service, and coverage above 10x per sample was achieved. The paper's processing steps were these. The analysis included only productive rearrangements exported from the immunoSEQ Analyzer platform, and clonality was assessed using the 500 most abundant clones. Repertoire overlap between populations was quantified with the Morisita-Horn similarity index and the Jaccard index. Morisita-Horn similarity between CD8 T-cell subset TCR repertoires was measured in six or seven cancer patients. TCRdb re-hosts the immuneACCESS table, in-frame sequences only. Its copies lack some clones; in the studies checked, an unresolved V gene accounts for under half of them, and the cause for the rest is not known. The V and J calls and clone size are taken from that table; D and trimming were inferred from the DNA. Recorded for this sample are a few thousand clones; approximately 63% of them occurred a single time. In total, the top ten clones hold about 25% of the sample.

Here V drops 5 bases and J drops 1 base, and the junction holds 14 bases not matched to any gene. The germline V gene yields SGHVS for CDR1 and FQNEAQ for CDR2. From the cysteine through the phenylalanine, the CDR3 covers 17 amino acids. The read is trimmed to its CDR3 DNA, 51 bases read in frame from base 1. A note on this clone: The clone's antigen remains unknown. Base qualities are not at hand, and no much larger clone is one base apart.

No therapy was being received by patients at the time of sample collection, although prior treatments had ranged from chemotherapy, radiotherapy, surgery and immunotherapy to none. After thawing, cells were enriched for T lymphocytes using a negative-selection kit, with EpCAM beads added for tumor-infiltrating lymphocytes. CD8 TIL subsets were FACS-sorted as CD3+CD4-CD8+CD45RA- cells split by CD39 and CD103 expression into DN, SP and DP. Tumor specimens were cut into small pieces, digested for 1 h with hyaluronidase, collagenase and DNase, then filtered, enriched over Ficoll and cryopreserved. Populations were sorted on a FACSAria II to just over 98% purity, and cell pellets were frozen without culture for TCR sequencing.

The origin of this receptor is a human donor with head and neck squamous cell carcinoma. The specimen was CD39- CD103- CD8+ T cells sorted from the tumor. Explained via the paper, the cell subset or site label denotes: CD103-CD39- double-negative CD45RA- CD8 T cells. The receptor chain draws on TRBV7-8 and TRBJ2-7; 7 central nucleotides agree with TRBD1. The DNA sequence is as follows: TGTGCCAGCAGCCAAAAGGGGGCAGCCAGCAAGTCCTACGAGCAGTACTTC. Translated, this gives CASSQKGAASKSYEQYF.